This T cell receptor beta chain was sequenced for a study of T cells in Graves' hyperthyroidism and ophthalmopathy. The CDR3 regions of TCR beta were amplified from RNA transcripts. The HTBI primer set was used in a first-round RT-PCR of the TCR CDR3. TCRdb fed the multiplex PCR reads into MiXCR, producing one record per CDR3 protein. The table lists about 180,000 distinct CDR3 sequences, about a sixth of them singletons. Exclusion criteria comprised uncontrolled infection, other autoimmune disease, pregnancy or lactation. This clonotype was seen at least ten times. With 5 bases removed from V and 10 bases from J, the gap between germline ends came to 14 bases. This CDR3 has 13 amino acids. Per germline, CDR1 SGHNT and CDR2 YENEEA.

Sample: blood. This chain links TRBV11-3 with TRBJ2-2; possibly TRBD1 for D (7 bases). The TCR was taken from a woman in her forties or fifties with Graves' hyperthyroidism. This CDR3 reads CASSGDREEELFF. For the CDR3, the DNA is TGTGCCAGCAGCGGCGACAGGGAGGAGGAGCTGTTTTTT. The full variable domain, rest sourced from reference TRBV11-3 and TRBJ2-2, is EAGVVQSPRYKIIEKKQPVAFWCNPISGHNTLYWYLQNLGQGPELLIRYENEEAVDDSQLPKDRFSAERLKGVDSTLKIQPAELGDSAVYLCASSGDREEELFFGEGSRLTVL.